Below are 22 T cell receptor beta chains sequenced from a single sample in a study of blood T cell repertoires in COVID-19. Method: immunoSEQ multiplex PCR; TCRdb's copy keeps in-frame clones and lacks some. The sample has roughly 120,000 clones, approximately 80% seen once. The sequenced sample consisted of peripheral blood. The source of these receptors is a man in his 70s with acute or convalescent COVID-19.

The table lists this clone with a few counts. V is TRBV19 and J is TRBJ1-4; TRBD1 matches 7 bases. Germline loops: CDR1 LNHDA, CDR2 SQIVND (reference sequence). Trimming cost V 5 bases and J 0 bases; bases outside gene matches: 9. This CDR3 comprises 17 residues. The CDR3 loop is CASSPRQGSSTNEKLFF. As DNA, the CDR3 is TGTGCCAGTAGTCCCCGACAGGGTTCGTCAACTAATGAAAAACTGTTTTTT. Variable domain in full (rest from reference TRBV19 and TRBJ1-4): DGGITQSPKYLFRKEGQNVTLSCEQNLNHDAMYWYRQDPGQGLRLIYYSQIVNDFQKGDIAEGYSVSREKKESFPLTVTSAQKNPTAFYLCASSPRQGSSTNEKLFFGSGTQLSVL.

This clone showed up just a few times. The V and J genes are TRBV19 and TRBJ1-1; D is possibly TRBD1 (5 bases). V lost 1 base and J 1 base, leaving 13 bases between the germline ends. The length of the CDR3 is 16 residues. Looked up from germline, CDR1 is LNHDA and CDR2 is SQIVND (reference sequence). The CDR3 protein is CASSIGGRDWNTEAFF. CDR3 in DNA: TGTGCCAGTAGTATAGGGGGCAGGGATTGGAACACTGAAGCTTTCTTT. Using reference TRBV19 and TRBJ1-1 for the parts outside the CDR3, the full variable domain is DGGITQSPKYLFRKEGQNVTLSCEQNLNHDAMYWYRQDPGQGLRLIYYSQIVNDFQKGDIAEGYSVSREKKESFPLTVTSAQKNPTAFYLCASSIGGRDWNTEAFFGQGTRLTVV.

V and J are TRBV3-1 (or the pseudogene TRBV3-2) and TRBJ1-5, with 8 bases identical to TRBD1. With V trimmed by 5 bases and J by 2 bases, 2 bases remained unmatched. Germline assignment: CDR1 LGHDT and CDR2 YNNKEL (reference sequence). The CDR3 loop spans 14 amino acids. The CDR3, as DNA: TGTGCCAGCAGCAAACAGGGGGGCAATCAGCCCCAGCATTTT. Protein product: CASSKQGGNQPQHF.

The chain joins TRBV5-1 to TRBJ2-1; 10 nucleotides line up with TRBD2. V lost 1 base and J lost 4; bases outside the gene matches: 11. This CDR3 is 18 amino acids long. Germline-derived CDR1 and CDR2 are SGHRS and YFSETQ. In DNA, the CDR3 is TGCGCCAGCAGCTTGACTCTCCTTAGCGGGGGGAAATACAATGAGCAGTTCTTC. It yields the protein CASSLTLLSGGKYNEQFF.

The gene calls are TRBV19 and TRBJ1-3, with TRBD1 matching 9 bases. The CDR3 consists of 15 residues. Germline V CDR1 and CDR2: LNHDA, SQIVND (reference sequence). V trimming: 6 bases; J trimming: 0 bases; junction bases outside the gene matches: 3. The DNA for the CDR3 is TGTGCCAGTAGGTTGACAGGGGGCTCTGGAAACACCATATATTTT. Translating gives CASRLTGGSGNTIYF.

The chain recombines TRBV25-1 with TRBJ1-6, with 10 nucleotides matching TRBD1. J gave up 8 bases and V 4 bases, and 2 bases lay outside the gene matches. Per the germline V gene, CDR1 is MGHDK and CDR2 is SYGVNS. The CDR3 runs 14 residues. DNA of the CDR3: TGTGCCAGCAGTGGGGACAGGGGCGATTCACCCCTCCACTTT. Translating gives CASSGDRGDSPLHF. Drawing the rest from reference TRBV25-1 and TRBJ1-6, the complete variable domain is EADIYQTPRYLVIGTGKKITLECSQTMGHDKMYWYQQDPGMELHLIHYSYGVNSTEKGDLSSESTVSRIRTEHFPLTLESARPSHTSQYLCASSGDRGDSPLHFGNGTRLTVT.

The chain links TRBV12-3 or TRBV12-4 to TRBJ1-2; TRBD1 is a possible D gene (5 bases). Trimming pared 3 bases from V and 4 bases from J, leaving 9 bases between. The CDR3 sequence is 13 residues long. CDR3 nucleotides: TGTGCCAGCAGTTTGGAGGGGCCCTATGGCTACACCTTC. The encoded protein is CASSLEGPYGYTF.

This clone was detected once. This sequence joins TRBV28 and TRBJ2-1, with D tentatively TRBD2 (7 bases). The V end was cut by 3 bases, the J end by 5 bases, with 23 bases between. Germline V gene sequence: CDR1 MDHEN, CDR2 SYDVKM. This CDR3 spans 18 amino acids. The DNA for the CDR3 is TGTGCCAGCAGTTTTTATGGGGGGGCCGACCTTTACAACAATGAGCAGTTCTTC. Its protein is CASSFYGGADLYNNEQFF. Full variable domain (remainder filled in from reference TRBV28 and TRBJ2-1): DVKVTQSSRYLVKRTGEKVFLECVQDMDHENMFWYRQDPGLGLRLIYFSYDVKMKEKGDIPEGYSVSREKKERFSLILESASTNQTSMYLCASSFYGGADLYNNEQFFGPGTRLTVL.

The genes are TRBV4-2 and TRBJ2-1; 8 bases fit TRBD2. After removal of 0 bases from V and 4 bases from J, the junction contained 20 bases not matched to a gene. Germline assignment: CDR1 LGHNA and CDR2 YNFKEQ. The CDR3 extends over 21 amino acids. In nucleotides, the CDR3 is TGTGCCAGCAGCCAAGAATCTGGCGGGGGGCCCCGACGAGGAGGTTACAATGAGCAGTTCTTC. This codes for CASSQESGGGPRRGGYNEQFF.

CDR3: CASSFRGYQETQYF. CDR3 coding DNA: TGTGCCAGCAGCTTCAGGGGGTACCAAGAGACCCAGTACTTC. This rearrangement joins TRBV7-9 to TRBJ2-5; 7 nucleotides line up with TRBD1. J lost 0 bases, V lost 3 bases, and 1 base had no gene match. The CDR3 spans 14 residues. The germline V gene has CDR1 SEHNR and CDR2 FQNEAQ (reference sequence).

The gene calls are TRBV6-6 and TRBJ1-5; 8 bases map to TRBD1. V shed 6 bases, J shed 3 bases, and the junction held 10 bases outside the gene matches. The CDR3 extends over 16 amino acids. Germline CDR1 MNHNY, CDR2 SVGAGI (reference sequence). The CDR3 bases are TGTGCCAGCAGCTTGACACGGACAGGGTTCAATCAGCCCCAGCATTTT. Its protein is CASSLTRTGFNQPQHF.

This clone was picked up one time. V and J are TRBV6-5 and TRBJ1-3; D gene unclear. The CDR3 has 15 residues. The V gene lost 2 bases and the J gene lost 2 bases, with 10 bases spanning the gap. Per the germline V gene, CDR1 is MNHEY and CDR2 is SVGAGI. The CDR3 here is CASSYDPRAGNTIYF. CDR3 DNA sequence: TGTGCCAGCAGTTACGATCCACGGGCTGGAAACACCATATATTTT.

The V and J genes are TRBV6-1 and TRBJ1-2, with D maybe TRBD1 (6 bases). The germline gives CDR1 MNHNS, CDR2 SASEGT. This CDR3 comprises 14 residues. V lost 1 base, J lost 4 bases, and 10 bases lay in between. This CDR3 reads CASSEGWGPYGYTF. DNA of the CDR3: TGTGCCAGCAGTGAAGGCTGGGGGCCCTATGGCTACACCTTC.

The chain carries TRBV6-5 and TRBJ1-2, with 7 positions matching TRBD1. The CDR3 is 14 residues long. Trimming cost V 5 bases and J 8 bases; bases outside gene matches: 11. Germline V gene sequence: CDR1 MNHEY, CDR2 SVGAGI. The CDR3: CASSTPTGLGGYTF. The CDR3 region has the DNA TGTGCCAGCAGTACGCCGACAGGGTTGGGAGGCTACACCTTC.

The CDR3 is CASSLSGEETQYF. The CDR3 DNA sequence: TGCGCCAGCAGCTTGAGCGGTGAAGAGACCCAGTACTTC. The chain has TRBV5-1 and TRBJ2-5; perhaps TRBD2 as D (5 bases). The CDR3 sequence is 13 residues long. V was cut by 1 base and J by 3 bases, with 7 bases left in between. Looked up from germline, CDR1 is SGHRS and CDR2 is YFSETQ.

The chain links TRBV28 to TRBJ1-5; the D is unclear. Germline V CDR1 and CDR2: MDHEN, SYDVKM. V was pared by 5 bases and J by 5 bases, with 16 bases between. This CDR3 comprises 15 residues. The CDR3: CASSGLRGSHQPQHF. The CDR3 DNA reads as TGTGCCAGCAGTGGGCTGAGAGGGAGTCATCAGCCCCAGCATTTT.

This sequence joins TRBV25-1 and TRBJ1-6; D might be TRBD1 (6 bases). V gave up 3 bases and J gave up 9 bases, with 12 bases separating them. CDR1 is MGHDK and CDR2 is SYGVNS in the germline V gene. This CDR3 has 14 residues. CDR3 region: CASSEGGRSSPLHF. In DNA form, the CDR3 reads TGTGCCAGCAGTGAGGGGGGGCGTAGTTCACCCCTCCACTTT.

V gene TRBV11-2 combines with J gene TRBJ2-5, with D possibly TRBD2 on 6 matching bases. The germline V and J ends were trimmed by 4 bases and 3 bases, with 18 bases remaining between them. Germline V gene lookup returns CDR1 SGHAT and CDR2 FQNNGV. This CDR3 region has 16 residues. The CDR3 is CASSSDLAPDEETQYF. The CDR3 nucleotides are TGTGCCAGCAGCTCCGACCTAGCGCCGGATGAAGAGACCCAGTACTTC.

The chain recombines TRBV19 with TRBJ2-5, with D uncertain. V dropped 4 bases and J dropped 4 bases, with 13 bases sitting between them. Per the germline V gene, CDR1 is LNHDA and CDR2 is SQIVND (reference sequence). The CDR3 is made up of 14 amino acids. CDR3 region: CASSSGLQSETQYF. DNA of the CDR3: TGTGCCAGTAGTAGTGGGCTTCAGTCAGAGACCCAGTACTTC. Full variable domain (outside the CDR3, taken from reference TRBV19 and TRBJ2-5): DGGITQSPKYLFRKEGQNVTLSCEQNLNHDAMYWYRQDPGQGLRLIYYSQIVNDFQKGDIAEGYSVSREKKESFPLTVTSAQKNPTAFYLCASSSGLQSETQYFGPGTRLLVL.

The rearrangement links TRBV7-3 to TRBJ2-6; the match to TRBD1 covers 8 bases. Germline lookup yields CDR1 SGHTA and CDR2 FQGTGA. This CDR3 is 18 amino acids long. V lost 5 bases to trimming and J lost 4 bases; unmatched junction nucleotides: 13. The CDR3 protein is CASSPTHDRGSGANVLTF. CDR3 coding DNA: TGTGCCAGCAGCCCAACCCACGACAGGGGTTCAGGGGCCAACGTCCTGACTTTC.

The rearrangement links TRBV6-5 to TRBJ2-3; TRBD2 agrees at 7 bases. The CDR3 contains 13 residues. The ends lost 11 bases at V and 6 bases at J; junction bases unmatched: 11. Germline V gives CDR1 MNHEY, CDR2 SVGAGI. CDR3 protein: CAASGREYDTQYF. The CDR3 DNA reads TGTGCCGCTAGCGGCCGTGAATACGATACGCAGTATTTT.

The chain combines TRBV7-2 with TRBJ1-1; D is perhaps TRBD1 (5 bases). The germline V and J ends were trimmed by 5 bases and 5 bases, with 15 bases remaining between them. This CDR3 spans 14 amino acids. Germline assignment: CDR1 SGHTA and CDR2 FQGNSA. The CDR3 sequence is CASSPRTGGTEAFF. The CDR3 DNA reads TGTGCCAGCAGCCCTCGGACCGGGGGAACTGAAGCTTTCTTT.